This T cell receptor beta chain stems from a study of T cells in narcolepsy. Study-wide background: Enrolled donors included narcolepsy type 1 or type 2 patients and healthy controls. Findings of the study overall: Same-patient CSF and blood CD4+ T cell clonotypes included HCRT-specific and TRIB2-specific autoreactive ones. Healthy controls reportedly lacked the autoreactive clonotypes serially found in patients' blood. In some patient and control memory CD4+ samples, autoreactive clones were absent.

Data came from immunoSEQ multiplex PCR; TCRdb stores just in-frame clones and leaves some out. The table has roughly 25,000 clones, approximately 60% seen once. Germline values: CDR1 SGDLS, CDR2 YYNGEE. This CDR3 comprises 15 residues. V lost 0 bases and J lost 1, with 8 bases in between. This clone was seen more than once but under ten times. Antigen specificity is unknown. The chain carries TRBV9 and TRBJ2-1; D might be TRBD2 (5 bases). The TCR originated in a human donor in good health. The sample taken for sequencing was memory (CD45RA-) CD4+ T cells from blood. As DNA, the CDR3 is TGTGCCAGCAGCGTAGAGGGCGGGTCCTACAATGAGCAGTTCTTC. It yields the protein CASSVEGGSYNEQFF.